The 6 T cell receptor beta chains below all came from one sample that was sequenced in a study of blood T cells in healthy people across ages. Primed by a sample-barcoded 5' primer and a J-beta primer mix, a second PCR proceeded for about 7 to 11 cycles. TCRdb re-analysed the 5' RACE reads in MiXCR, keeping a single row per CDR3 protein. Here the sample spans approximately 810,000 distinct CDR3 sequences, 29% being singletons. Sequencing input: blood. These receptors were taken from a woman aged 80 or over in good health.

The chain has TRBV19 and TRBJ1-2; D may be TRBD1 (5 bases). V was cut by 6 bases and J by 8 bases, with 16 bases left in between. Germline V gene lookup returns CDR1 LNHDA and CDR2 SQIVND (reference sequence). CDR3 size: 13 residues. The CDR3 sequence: CASRGDWDGGYTF. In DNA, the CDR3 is TGTGCCAGTAGAGGGGACTGGGATGGAGGCTACACCTTC.

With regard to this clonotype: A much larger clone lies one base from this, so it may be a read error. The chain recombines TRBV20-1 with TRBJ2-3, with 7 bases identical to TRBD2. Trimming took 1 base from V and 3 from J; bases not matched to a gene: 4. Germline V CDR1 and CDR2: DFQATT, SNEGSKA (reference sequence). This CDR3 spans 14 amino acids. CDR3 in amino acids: CSARGGGGTDTQYF. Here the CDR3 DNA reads TGCAGTGCTAGAGGGGGGGGTGGGACAGATACGCAGTATTTT.

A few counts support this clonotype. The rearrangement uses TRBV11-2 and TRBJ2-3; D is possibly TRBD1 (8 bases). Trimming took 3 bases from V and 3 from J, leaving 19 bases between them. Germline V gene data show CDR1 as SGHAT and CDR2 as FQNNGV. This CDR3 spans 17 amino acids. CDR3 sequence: CASSFLSGQGGTDTQYF. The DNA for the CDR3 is TGTGCCAGCAGCTTTTTGTCCGGACAGGGAGGGACAGATACGCAGTATTTT.

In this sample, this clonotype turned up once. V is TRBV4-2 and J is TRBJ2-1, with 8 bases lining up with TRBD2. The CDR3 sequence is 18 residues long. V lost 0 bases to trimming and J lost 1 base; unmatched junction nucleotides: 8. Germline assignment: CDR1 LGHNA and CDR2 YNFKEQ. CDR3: CASSQDGGSGASYNEQFF. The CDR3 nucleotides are TGTGCCAGCAGCCAAGATGGGGGTAGCGGGGCGTCCTACAATGAGCAGTTCTTC.

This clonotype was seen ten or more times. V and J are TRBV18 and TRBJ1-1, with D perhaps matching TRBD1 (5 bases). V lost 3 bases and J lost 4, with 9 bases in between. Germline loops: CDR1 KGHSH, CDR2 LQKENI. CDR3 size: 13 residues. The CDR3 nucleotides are TGTGCCAGCTCACCGGGGGTGGGCACTGAAGCTTTCTTT. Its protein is CASSPGVGTEAFF.

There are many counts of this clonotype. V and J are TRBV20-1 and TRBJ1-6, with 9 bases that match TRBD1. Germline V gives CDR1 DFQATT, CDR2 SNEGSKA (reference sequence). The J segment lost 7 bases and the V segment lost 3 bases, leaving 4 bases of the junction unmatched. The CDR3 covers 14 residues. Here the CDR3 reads CSASRGTGNSPLHF. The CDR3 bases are TGCAGTGCTAGTAGGGGGACAGGGAATTCACCCCTCCACTTT.